This T cell receptor beta chain is drawn from a study of T cell responses to AZD1222 COVID-19 vaccine. V lost 5 bases and J 6 bases, leaving 14 bases between the germline ends. Germline V gene data show CDR1 as SGHTA and CDR2 as FQGTGA. The CDR3 is made up of 14 amino acids. Whole-study findings and limits: Donor demographics were predominantly white British with a female majority; clonal diversity may be underestimated. Unmutated variant regions are reportedly targeted by nearly half of spike-specific TCRs.

Second doses were pooled across both intervals (about 4 or about 12 weeks). Regarding this clone: Its cognate antigen is unknown.

The assay was immunoSEQ multiplex PCR, and TCRdb's table has in-frame clones only and misses some. The repertoire includes 80,000 to 100,000 clones, around 90% of them detected once, and approximately 5.2% sits in the top ten. Source: peripheral blood, taken 28 days after the second AZD1222 dose. The origin of this receptor is an adult who received the AZD1222 COVID-19 vaccine. The chain is built from TRBV7-3 and TRBJ2-1; perhaps TRBD2 as D (6 bases). CDR3 nucleotides: TGTGCCAGCAGCCCAGGGAGGCGGCTCAATGAGCAGTTCTTC. This sequence encodes CASSPGRRLNEQFF.